The present entry profiles one T cell receptor beta chain with its context. Its antigen is unidentified. Germline CDR1 SGHRS, CDR2 YFSETQ. This CDR3 spans 17 amino acids. The V gene lost 0 bases and the J gene lost 3 bases, with 17 bases spanning the gap. Profiling relied on immunoSEQ multiplex PCR, and the TCRdb table lists in-frame clones only, not all of them. The sample includes over 100,000 clones, roughly 87% of them seen just once. The data stem from a study of cytomegalovirus exposure and HLA in healthy donors. The study, taken as a whole, reports: Accounts indicate the classifier identified cytomegalovirus status with strong specificity and sensitivity.

Sequenced: PBMCs. This sequence joins TRBV5-1 and TRBJ2-3, with D possibly being TRBD2 (6 bases). This TCR derives from a woman under 30 in good health and CMV-seronegative. The CDR3 DNA reads TGCGCCAGCAGCTTGGTAATAACGGCGGGGCGTACAGATACGCAGTATTTT. Its translation is CASSLVITAGRTDTQYF.